This TCR beta chain was obtained from a study of blood T cell repertoires in COVID-19. The wider study: PBMCs, B-cell-depleted T cells, or T cells provided the cDNA or gDNA that made up the material.

Profiling relied on immunoSEQ multiplex PCR, and the TCRdb table lists in-frame clones only, not all of them. The sample carries around 220,000 clones, more than 75% recorded once. Germline V CDR1 and CDR2: SGHNT, YYREEE (reference sequence). This CDR3 is built from 13 residues. Trimming removed 4 bases at V and 9 bases at J, with 16 bases between. The chain carries TRBV5-4 and TRBJ2-5; D may be TRBD2 (5 bases). Sample: peripheral blood. The TCR originated in a man aged 35-49 years with active or convalescent COVID-19. CDR3 sequence: CASSRTGEGPQYF. The CDR3, as DNA: TGTGCCAGCAGCAGGACTGGGGAAGGGCCCCAGTACTTC.